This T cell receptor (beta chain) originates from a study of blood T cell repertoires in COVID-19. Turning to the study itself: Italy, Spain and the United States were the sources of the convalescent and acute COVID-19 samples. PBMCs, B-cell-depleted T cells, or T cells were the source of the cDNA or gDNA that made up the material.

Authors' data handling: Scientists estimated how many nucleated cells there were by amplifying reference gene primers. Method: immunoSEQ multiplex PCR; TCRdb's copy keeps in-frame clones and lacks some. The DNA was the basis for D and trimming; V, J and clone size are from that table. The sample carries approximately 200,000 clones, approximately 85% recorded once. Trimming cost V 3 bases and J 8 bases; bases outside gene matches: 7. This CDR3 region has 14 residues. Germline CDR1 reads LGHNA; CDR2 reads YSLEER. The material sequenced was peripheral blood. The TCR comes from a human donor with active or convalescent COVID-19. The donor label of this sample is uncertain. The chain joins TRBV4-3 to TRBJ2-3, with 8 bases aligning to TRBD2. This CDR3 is CASSQKSSGGTQYF. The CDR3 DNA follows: TGCGCCAGCAGCCAGAAGAGCAGCGGGGGTACGCAGTATTTT.